Here is one T cell receptor beta chain with its context. The source of the sample is a study of glioma-infiltrating T cells after dendritic cell vaccination. Study as a whole: Dendritic cell vaccine was injected intradermally three times, biweekly.

Primers: 60 V beta forward and 13 J beta reverse. Clones were sequenced by immunoSEQ multiplex PCR, and TCRdb holds only the in-frame ones, with some missing. Here the sample spans about 90,000 clones, less than 90% being singletons. Time point described: after dendritic cell vaccination, including at tumor progression/relapse. PBMC were collected before vaccination, two weeks after the third vaccination, and at progression. This CDR3 is built from 16 residues. Germline CDR1 reads SGHNT; CDR2 reads YYREEE (reference sequence). The V gene lost 3 bases and the J gene lost 8 bases, with 21 bases spanning the gap.

The sequenced sample was blood, obtained after dendritic cell vaccination. The receptor was derived from a human donor with glioblastoma. The chain employs TRBV5-4 and TRBJ2-4, with D maybe TRBD2 (7 bases). This CDR3 reads CASSSYPTRGGDIQYF. The CDR3 DNA follows: TGTGCCAGCAGCTCCTACCCGACAAGGGGGGGAGACATTCAGTACTTC.